This T cell receptor beta chain came from a study of blood T cell repertoires in COVID-19. Study-level information: The samples span acute and convalescent COVID-19 from the United States, Italy and Spain. T cells, B-cell-depleted T cells, or PBMCs supplied cDNA or gDNA.

Between the trimmed V and J ends, which lost 4 bases and 7 bases, there was a span of 14 bases. The CDR3 spans 14 residues. Germline assignment: CDR1 MDHEN and CDR2 SYDVKM. Only in-frame clones appear in the TCRdb table, and some are missing; sequencing was by immunoSEQ multiplex PCR. Of some 110,000 clones detected, 65% to 80% appear once; the ten largest clones hold about 6.6%. The rearrangement joins TRBV28 to TRBJ1-5; D may be TRBD1 (6 bases). Sequenced: peripheral blood. The TCR comes from a man in his 70s with acute or convalescent COVID-19. The CDR3 loop reads CASSSIQGWQPQHF. CDR3 bases: TGTGCCAGCAGTTCCATTCAGGGGTGGCAGCCCCAGCATTTT.